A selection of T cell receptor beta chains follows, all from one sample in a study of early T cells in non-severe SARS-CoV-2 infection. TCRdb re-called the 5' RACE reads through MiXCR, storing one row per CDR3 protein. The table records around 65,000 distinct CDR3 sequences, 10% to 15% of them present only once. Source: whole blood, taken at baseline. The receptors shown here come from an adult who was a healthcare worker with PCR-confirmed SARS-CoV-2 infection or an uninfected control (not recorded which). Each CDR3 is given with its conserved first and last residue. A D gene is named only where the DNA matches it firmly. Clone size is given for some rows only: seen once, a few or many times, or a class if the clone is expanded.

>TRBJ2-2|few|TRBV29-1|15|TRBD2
CSVVWRGRNTGELFF
TGCAGCGTTGTTTGGCGGGGGAGAAACACCGGGGAGCTGTTTTTT
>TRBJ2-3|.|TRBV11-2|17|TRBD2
CASSLELAGGGSDTQYF
TGTGCCAGCAGCTTAGAACTAGCGGGGGGAGGGTCAGATACGCAGTATTTT
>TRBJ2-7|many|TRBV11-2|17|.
CASSFSPYGTLPSEQYF
TGTGCCAGCAGCTTTTCCCCCTACGGGACACTTCCGTCCGAGCAGTACTTC
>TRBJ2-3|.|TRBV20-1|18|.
CSARAPSRGREGADTQYF
TGCAGTGCTAGAGCCCCCTCGAGGGGGAGGGAGGGAGCAGATACGCAGTATTTT
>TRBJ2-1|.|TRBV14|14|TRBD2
CASSRGGLANEQFF
TGTGCCAGCAGCCGTGGGGGACTAGCAAATGAGCAGTTCTTC
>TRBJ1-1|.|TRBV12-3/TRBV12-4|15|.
CASSLGGVMNTEAFF
TGTGCCAGCAGTTTAGGGGGGGTCATGAACACTGAAGCTTTCTTT
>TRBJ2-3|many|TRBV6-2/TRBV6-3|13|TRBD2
CASKRGQTDTQYF
TGTGCCAGCAAGCGGGGTCAGACAGATACGCAGTATTTT
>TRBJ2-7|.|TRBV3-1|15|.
CASSQDGGAHYEQYF
TGTGCCAGCAGCCAAGATGGGGGGGCCCACTACGAGCAGTACTTC
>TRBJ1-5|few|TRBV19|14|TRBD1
CASSTQGDNQPQHF
TGTGCCAGTAGTACACAGGGGGACAATCAGCCCCAGCATTTT
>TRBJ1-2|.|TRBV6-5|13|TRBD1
CASSTPGQGVDTF
TGTGCCAGCAGTACCCCCGGACAGGGAGTAGACACCTTC
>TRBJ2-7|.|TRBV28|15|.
CASRTAGGRDYEQYF
TGTGCCAGCAGAACCGCCGGGGGCCGAGACTACGAGCAGTACTTC
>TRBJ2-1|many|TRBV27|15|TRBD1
CASGWAGQGANEQFF
TGTGCCAGTGGTTGGGCGGGACAGGGGGCAAATGAGCAGTTCTTC
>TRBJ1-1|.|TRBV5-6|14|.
CASSGDRRDTGAFF
TGTGCCAGCAGCGGTGACAGGAGGGACACTGGAGCTTTCTTT
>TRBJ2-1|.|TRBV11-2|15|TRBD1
CASSSRGQGKYEQFF
TGTGCCAGCAGCTCTAGGGGGCAGGGGAAGTATGAGCAGTTCTTC
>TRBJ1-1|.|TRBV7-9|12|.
CASSFRLQEAFF
TGTGCCAGCAGCTTTAGATTACAGGAAGCTTTCTTT
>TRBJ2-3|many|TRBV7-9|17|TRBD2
CASSLGTSGMSRDTQYF
TGTGCCAGCAGCTTAGGGACTAGCGGAATGAGCAGAGATACGCAGTATTTT
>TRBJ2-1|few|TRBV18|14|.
CASSPSPGEDEQFF
TGTGCCAGCTCACCCTCTCCAGGAGAGGATGAGCAGTTCTTC
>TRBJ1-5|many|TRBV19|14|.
CASSGRQMNQPQHF
TGTGCCAGTAGTGGCAGACAGATGAATCAGCCCCAGCATTTT
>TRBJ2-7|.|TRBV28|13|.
CASSFTQGYEQYF
TGTGCCAGCAGTTTTACCCAGGGCTACGAGCAGTACTTC
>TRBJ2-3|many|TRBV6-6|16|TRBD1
CASSPLGQGAADTQYF
TGTGCCAGCAGTCCCCTGGGACAGGGGGCGGCAGATACGCAGTATTTT
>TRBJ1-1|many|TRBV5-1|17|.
CASSQGQREVANTEAFF
TGCGCCAGCAGCCAAGGACAGAGGGAGGTCGCGAACACTGAAGCTTTCTTT
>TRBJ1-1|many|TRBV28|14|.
CASVNPSVVGEAFF
TGTGCCAGCGTAAACCCCAGTGTGGTTGGTGAAGCTTTCTTT
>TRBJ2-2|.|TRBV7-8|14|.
CASSLVGASGELFF
TGTGCCAGCAGCTTAGTAGGGGCCTCCGGGGAGCTGTTTTTT
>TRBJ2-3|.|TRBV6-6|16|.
CASSYSNREKTDTQYF
TGTGCCAGCAGTTACTCGAACAGGGAGAAAACAGATACGCAGTATTTT
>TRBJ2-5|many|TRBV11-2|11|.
CASSFQETQYF
TGTGCCAGCAGCTTTCAAGAGACCCAGTACTTC
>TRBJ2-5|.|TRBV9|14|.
CASSTRAEGETQYF
TGTGCCAGCAGCACCCGAGCCGAGGGAGAGACCCAGTACTTC
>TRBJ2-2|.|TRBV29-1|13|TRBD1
CSGRQGEAGELFF
TGCAGCGGAAGACAGGGGGAAGCCGGGGAGCTGTTTTTT
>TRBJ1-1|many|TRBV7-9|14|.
CASSLVSTGTEAFF
TGTGCCAGCAGCTTAGTTAGTACAGGAACTGAAGCTTTCTTT
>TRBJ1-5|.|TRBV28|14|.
CASSSRASNQPQHF
TGTGCCAGCAGTTCCCGGGCTAGCAATCAGCCCCAGCATTTT
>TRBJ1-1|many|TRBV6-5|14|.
CASFRPGGNTEAFF
TGTGCCAGCTTCCGGCCCGGGGGTAACACTGAAGCTTTCTTT